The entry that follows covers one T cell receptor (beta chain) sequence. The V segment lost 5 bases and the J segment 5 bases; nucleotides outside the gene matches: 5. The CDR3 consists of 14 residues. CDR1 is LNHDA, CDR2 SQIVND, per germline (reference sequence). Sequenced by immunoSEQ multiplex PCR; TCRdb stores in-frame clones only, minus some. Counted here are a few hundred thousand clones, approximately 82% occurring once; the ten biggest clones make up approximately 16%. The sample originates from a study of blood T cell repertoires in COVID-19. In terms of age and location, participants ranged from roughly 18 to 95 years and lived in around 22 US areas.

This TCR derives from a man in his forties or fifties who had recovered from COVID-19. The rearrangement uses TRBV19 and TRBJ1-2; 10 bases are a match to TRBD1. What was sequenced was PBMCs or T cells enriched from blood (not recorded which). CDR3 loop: CASSPGTGDYGYTF. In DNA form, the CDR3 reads TGTGCCAGTAGTCCCGGGACAGGGGATTATGGCTACACCTTC.